These 15 T cell receptor beta chains share one sample of origin, sequenced in a study of technical replicates of blood from a few donors. The assay was immunoSEQ multiplex PCR, and TCRdb's table has in-frame clones only and misses some. The sample shows approximately 76,000 clones, almost 98% of them seen only once. Sequenced sample: T cells isolated from PBMCs. These receptors were taken from a human donor in good health.

The chain joins TRBV6-1 to TRBJ2-7; D not certain. V gave up 2 bases and J gave up 5 bases, with 10 bases separating them. The germline gives CDR1 MNHNS, CDR2 SASEGT. CDR3 length equals 13 residues. CDR3 nucleotide sequence: TGTGCCAGCAGTGAATTGTCTGCGGACGAGCAGTACTTC. It specifies CASSELSADEQYF.

This clone appeared once. V gene TRBV5-1 combines with J gene TRBJ2-1; tentatively, D is TRBD2 (6 bases). Trimming took off 4 bases at V and 0 bases at J, with 8 bases between the two ends. The CDR3 length is 14 residues. Germline lookup yields CDR1 SGHRS and CDR2 YFSETQ. The CDR3 DNA reads as TGCGCCAGCAGCGGGAGGAACTCCTACAATGAGCAGTTCTTC. Translated, it gives CASSGRNSYNEQFF.

The chain carries TRBV29-1 and TRBJ1-1, with D perhaps matching TRBD1 (5 bases). The CDR3 runs 15 residues. Germline CDR1 is SQVTM and CDR2 is ANQGSEA. V was shortened by 0 bases and J by 4 bases, with 15 bases between the two germline ends. The CDR3 sequence is CSVEDPNRIVTEAFF. CDR3 coding DNA: TGCAGCGTTGAAGATCCCAACAGGATAGTCACTGAAGCTTTCTTT.

The chain recombines TRBV25-1 with TRBJ2-5; a possible D gene is TRBD2 (6 bases). CDR1 is MGHDK, CDR2 SYGVNS, per germline. The CDR3 has 14 residues. Trimming stripped 8 bases from V and 2 bases from J, with 15 bases between. This CDR3 is CASRTSGVQETQYF. DNA for the CDR3: TGTGCCAGCCGTACATCGGGGGTACAAGAGACCCAGTACTTC.

The chain links TRBV27 to TRBJ2-5, with no clear D. Trimming removed 3 bases from V and 0 bases from J, with 8 bases in between. CDR3 length: 14 residues. Germline V lookup: CDR1 MNHEY, CDR2 SMNVEV (reference sequence). This CDR3 reads CASSFSLDQETQYF. The CDR3 coding sequence is TGTGCCAGCAGTTTTAGTCTGGACCAAGAGACCCAGTACTTC.

The rearrangement uses TRBV5-1 and TRBJ1-2, with D unresolved. Germline assignment: CDR1 SGHRS and CDR2 YFSETQ. Between the trimmed V and J ends, which lost 1 base and 8 bases, there was a span of 12 bases. CDR3 length: 13 amino acids. The CDR3 bases are TGCGCCAGCAGCTTGTCGGGTCCCGGAGGCTACACCTTC. Translation: CASSLSGPGGYTF. Together with reference TRBV5-1 and TRBJ1-2, the CDR3 gives the full variable domain: KAGVTQTPRYLIKTRGQQVTLSCSPISGHRSVSWYQQTPGQGLQFLFEYFSETQRNKGNFPGRFSGRQFSNSRSEMNVSTLELGDSALYLCASSLSGPGGYTFGSGTRLTVV.

This chain links TRBV27 with TRBJ2-2, with 8 bases lining up with TRBD2. Germline CDR1 and CDR2: MNHEY and SMNVEV (reference sequence). V lost 4 bases, J lost 2 bases, and 9 bases stayed unmatched. The CDR3 runs 17 residues. CDR3 sequence reads: CASSSFGLARNTGELFF. CDR3 nucleotides: TGTGCCAGCAGTTCCTTCGGACTAGCTCGAAACACCGGGGAGCTGTTTTTT.

V gene TRBV6-1 combines with J gene TRBJ1-2; D gene uncertain. The CDR3 loop spans 14 amino acids. Germline assignment: CDR1 MNHNS and CDR2 SASEGT. Between the trimmed V and J ends, which lost 3 bases and 8 bases, there was a span of 16 bases. DNA for the CDR3: TGTGCCAGCAGTGAGGACTCGGGCATAAGAGGCTACACCTTC. It codes for CASSEDSGIRGYTF.

CDR3 bases: TGTGCCAGCAGCTTACACAGGAGCTCTGGAAACACCATATATTTT. Protein sequence: CASSLHRSSGNTIYF. The V call is TRBV7-8, the J call TRBJ1-3; D possibly corresponds to TRBD1 (5 bases). This CDR3 has 15 amino acids. V gave up 2 bases and J gave up 0 bases, with 8 bases separating them. CDR1 is SGHVS, CDR2 FQNEAQ, per germline.

This chain joins TRBV4-2 and TRBJ2-2, with D tentatively TRBD1 (5 bases). Germline lookup yields CDR1 LGHNA and CDR2 YNFKEQ. Deletions cut 3 bases from V and 4 bases from J, with 21 bases between. The CDR3 consists of 18 residues. CDR3 DNA: TGTGCCAGCAGCCACTCGCCCAGGGAAGCCCTCCCCACCGGGGAGCTGTTTTTT. Translating gives CASSHSPREALPTGELFF.

This chain connects TRBV7-9 to TRBJ1-4; the D is unclear. Per germline, CDR1 SEHNR and CDR2 FQNEAQ (reference sequence). V shed 6 bases and J shed 12 bases, with 11 bases lying between them. This CDR3 contains 11 residues. DNA for the CDR3: TGTGCCAGCAGATATAACGGAGAACTGTTTTTT. It yields the protein CASRYNGELFF.

The chain couples TRBV2 to TRBJ2-7; 9 bases are shared with TRBD1. The CDR3 loop spans 13 amino acids. V lost 6 bases to trimming and J lost 6 bases; unmatched junction nucleotides: 6. Looked up from germline, CDR1 is SNHLY and CDR2 is FYNNEI. The CDR3: CASRRTGAGEQYF. Here the CDR3 DNA reads TGTGCCAGCAGGAGGACAGGGGCGGGCGAGCAGTACTTC. The full variable domain, its missing parts supplied by reference TRBV2 and TRBJ2-7, is EPEVTQTPSHQVTQMGQEVILRCVPISNHLYFYWYRQILGQKVEFLVSFYNNEISEKSEIFDDQFSVERPDGSNFTLKIRSTKLEDSAMYFCASRRTGAGEQYFGPGTRLTVT.

The V gene is TRBV11-2, the J gene TRBJ2-1, with D perhaps TRBD2 (5 bases). CDR3 length: 18 residues. Germline V CDR1 and CDR2: SGHAT, FQNNGV. The V end lost 4 bases, the J end lost 0 bases, and 19 bases lay between the germline ends. The CDR3 DNA reads as TGTGCCAGCAGCTCGATAGGAGCCCGACTATTCTCCTACAATGAGCAGTTCTTC. This sequence encodes CASSSIGARLFSYNEQFF.

The J gene is TRBJ2-2, the V gene TRBV5-6; 10 bases are a match to TRBD1. Germline V gives CDR1 SGHDT, CDR2 YYEEEE. Trimming cost V 3 bases and J 6 bases; bases outside gene matches: 5. This CDR3 contains 15 residues. This CDR3 is CASSSGQGISGELFF. DNA of the CDR3: TGTGCCAGCAGCTCGGGACAGGGGATATCCGGGGAGCTGTTTTTT.

This rearrangement joins TRBV11-2 to TRBJ2-7; the D gene is possibly TRBD1 (6 bases). Germline assignment: CDR1 SGHAT and CDR2 FQNNGV. The CDR3 has 12 amino acids. Deletions cut 10 bases from V and 5 bases from J, with 15 bases between. This CDR3 reads CAIRGSVDEQYF. The CDR3 nucleotides are TGTGCCATCAGGGGCAGTGTCGACGAGCAGTACTTC.